This T cell receptor (beta chain) was observed in a study of T-cell reconstitution after alpha-beta-depleted transplantation in children. V lost 8 bases and J lost 4; bases outside the gene matches: 4. The CDR3 is 15 amino acids. The V gene's germline CDR1 is MNHEY and CDR2 SVGEGT. For TCRbeta, the library was prepared with unique molecular identifiers. TCRdb called the PCR reads again in MiXCR, with one record for every CDR3 protein. The repertoire has about 610,000 distinct CDR3 sequences, roughly 10% of them found once; the top ten carry 4%. The sample here was PBMCs from the stem cell graft donor, taken from the stem cell graft. The sequence was collected from a human donor who donated a stem cell graft to a child with acute myeloid leukemia. The rearrangement links TRBV6-2 or TRBV6-3 to TRBJ2-2; the match to TRBD2 covers 13 bases. The DNA for the CDR3 is TGTGCCAGCGCTGGACTAGCGGGAGTCACCGGGGAGCTGTTTTTT. Translating it yields CASAGLAGVTGELFF.